The 31 T cell receptor beta chains listed next were all sequenced from one sample in a study of cytomegalovirus exposure and HLA in healthy donors (dated by TCRdb to about 2017). Receptor libraries were prepared by the immunoSEQ multiplex PCR assay. A mixture of 60 forward primers for TCR Vbeta segments and 13 reverse primers for TCR Jbeta segments was used in the multiplex PCR. Drawn from immuneACCESS, this table holds only the in-frame rearrangements with V and J called that TCRdb kept. Clones are partly lost; checked studies trace under half to an unresolved V gene and leave the rest unexplained. Here the sample has around 280,000 clones; over 85% occur a single time. About 2.5% of the sample is held by the ten biggest clonotypes. The sequenced sample consisted of PBMCs. Receptors originate from a woman younger than 35 in good health and CMV-seronegative.

The CDR3 sequence: CASSLTRGGNTEAFF. In nucleotides, the CDR3 is TGTGCCAGCAGCTTAACTAGGGGCGGAAACACTGAAGCTTTCTTT. The chain combines TRBV7-3 with TRBJ1-1; possible D gene TRBD1, 5 bases. The germline CDR1 and CDR2 sequences are SGHTA and FQGTGA. Trimming pared 0 bases from V and 2 bases from J, leaving 10 bases between. The CDR3 extends over 15 amino acids.

V gene TRBV10-1 combines with J gene TRBJ2-1; possibly TRBD1 for D (5 bases). The CDR3 sequence is 16 residues long. The germline V and J ends were trimmed by 0 bases and 6 bases, with 15 bases remaining between them. In germline, CDR1 is WNHNN, CDR2 SYGVQD (reference sequence). In DNA, the CDR3 is TGCGCCAGCAGTGAGTCGGGGCGGAGTACGGTCAATGAGCAGTTCTTC. It specifies CASSESGRSTVNEQFF.

As regards this clone: Sequence at one end of the junction differs from germline and may be a read error. The chain couples TRBV7-9 to TRBJ1-2; 10 bases agree with TRBD1. CDR1 and CDR2 (germline): SEHNR, FQNEAQ (reference sequence). The CDR3 is 14 residues long. CDR3 DNA: TGTTCCAGCAGCTTAGGACAGGGGGAGGATGGCTACACCTTC. Translating gives CSSSLGQGEDGYTF.

The chain joins TRBV27 to TRBJ2-7; 7 positions agree with TRBD2. V dropped 0 bases and J dropped 3; count of bases not matched to a gene: 5. Per the germline V gene, CDR1 is MNHEY and CDR2 is SMNVEV (reference sequence). The CDR3 has 15 amino acids. In nucleotides, the CDR3 is TGTGCCAGCAGTTTATCGTCGGGGGGTTTCTACGAGCAGTACTTC. Amino acid sequence: CASSLSSGGFYEQYF.

This clone is a singleton in its sample. This chain joins TRBV6-5 and TRBJ2-5; weak D call: TRBD2 (6 bases). The germline gives CDR1 MNHEY, CDR2 SVGAGI. This CDR3 contains 13 residues. Trimming pared 5 bases from V and 4 bases from J, leaving 11 bases between. In DNA, the CDR3 is TGTGCCAGCAGTCGACCGGGACTAGAGACCCAGTACTTC. It specifies CASSRPGLETQYF.

The chain has TRBV12-5 and TRBJ2-2; TRBD1 might be the D (6 bases). Germline V lookup: CDR1 LGHNT, CDR2 FRNRAP. The CDR3 has 18 residues. The ends were cut back, 3 bases at V and 2 bases at J, with 19 bases in the middle. Here the CDR3 reads CASGFRTAIRNNTGELFF. CDR3 bases: TGTGCTAGTGGTTTTAGGACAGCCATAAGAAATAACACCGGGGAGCTGTTTTTT.

The chain uses TRBV27 and TRBJ2-7; 9 nucleotides line up with TRBD1. The CDR3 consists of 15 residues. Germline loops: CDR1 MNHEY, CDR2 SMNVEV (reference sequence). The V gene end was trimmed by 0 bases and the J gene end by 4 bases; junction bases not matched to a gene: 4. CDR3 nucleotide sequence: TGTGCCAGCAGTTTATCAGGGACAGGGACGTACGAGCAGTACTTC. It encodes CASSLSGTGTYEQYF.

The chain has TRBV6-6 and TRBJ1-4; maybe TRBD1 (6 bases). Trimming shortened V by 5 bases and J by 2 bases, and 15 bases separated the two germline ends. CDR3 length: 16 residues. CDR1 is MNHNY and CDR2 is SVGAGI in the germline V gene (reference sequence). The CDR3: CASSARTGLTNEKLFF. The CDR3 DNA sequence: TGTGCCAGCAGTGCACGCACAGGGTTGACTAATGAAAAACTGTTTTTT.

The chain links TRBV2 to TRBJ1-5; no firm D call. V was pared by 4 bases and J by 6 bases, with 16 bases between. The CDR3 has 15 residues. In germline, CDR1 is SNHLY, CDR2 FYNNEI. This chain's CDR3 is CASSGQEGNGQPQHF. As DNA, the CDR3 is TGTGCCAGCAGTGGTCAAGAGGGAAATGGTCAGCCCCAGCATTTT.

The rearrangement uses TRBV25-1 and TRBJ1-1; a weak D match, TRBD1 (5 bases). CDR1 MGHDK and CDR2 SYGVNS come from the germline V gene. Trimming removed 8 bases at V and 1 base at J, with 11 bases between. The CDR3 is made up of 13 amino acids. The CDR3 reads CASSLDRNTEAFF. As DNA, the CDR3 is TGTGCCAGCTCGCTAGACAGGAACACTGAAGCTTTCTTT.

The genes are TRBV5-6 and TRBJ2-2; 13 bases align to TRBD2. Germline V gene lookup returns CDR1 SGHDT and CDR2 YYEEEE. J gave up 3 bases and V 4 bases, and 12 bases lay outside the gene matches. This CDR3 has 19 amino acids. The CDR3 DNA reads as TGTGCCAGCAGCCGACCTCGACTAGCGGGGGGCTCCTACACCGGGGAGCTGTTTTTT. Amino acids: CASSRPRLAGGSYTGELFF. Full variable domain (remainder filled in from reference TRBV5-6 and TRBJ2-2): DAGVTQSPTHLIKTRGQQVTLRCSPKSGHDTVSWYQQALGQGPQFIFQYYEEEERQRGNFPDRFSGHQFPNYSSELNVNALLLGDSALYLCASSRPRLAGGSYTGELFFGEGSRLTVL.

The chain couples TRBV6-1 to TRBJ2-7, with unresolved D. The V end lost 2 bases, the J end lost 3 bases, and 8 bases lay between the germline ends. Germline V gene data show CDR1 as MNHNS and CDR2 as SASEGT. This CDR3 region has 13 residues. The CDR3 DNA sequence: TGTGCCAGCAGTGAACCCCCTATCTACGAGCAGTACTTC. It is translated as CASSEPPIYEQYF.

The chain joins TRBV7-9 to TRBJ1-1; a possible D gene is TRBD1 (6 bases). The CDR3 spans 12 residues. CDR1 is SEHNR and CDR2 is FQNEAQ in the germline V gene (reference sequence). V was pared by 5 bases and J by 8 bases, with 12 bases between. In DNA, the CDR3 is TGTGCCAGCAGCACTGGACAGCCAGAAGCTTTCTTT. Translation: CASSTGQPEAFF.

The V and J genes are TRBV18 and TRBJ2-3; D remains ambiguous. V was trimmed by 4 bases and J by 4 bases, leaving 6 bases between them. Germline loops: CDR1 KGHSH, CDR2 LQKENI. The CDR3 extends over 12 amino acids. The CDR3 loop reads CASSLNADTQYF. CDR3 in DNA: TGTGCCAGCTCACTAAATGCAGATACGCAGTATTTT.

On this clone itself: This sample includes further DNA sequences coding for the same CDR3. This sequence joins TRBV5-1 and TRBJ2-7; TRBD1 matches 9 bases. CDR1 and CDR2 from the germline V gene are SGHRS and YFSETQ. Trimming removed 7 bases from V and 0 bases from J; junction bases left unmatched: 2. The CDR3 sequence is 13 residues long. The CDR3 here is CASSGQGSYEQYF. The CDR3 coding sequence is TGCGCCAGCTCGGGACAGGGCTCCTACGAGCAGTACTTC.

V and J are TRBV5-1 and TRBJ2-3, with a possible D match to TRBD2 (5 bases). The V end lost 4 bases, the J end lost 4 bases, and 13 bases lay between the germline ends. Germline loops: CDR1 SGHRS, CDR2 YFSETQ. The CDR3 is 14 residues long. The DNA for the CDR3 is TGCGCCAGCAGCACTAGGACCGACGCAGATACGCAGTATTTT. Its protein is CASSTRTDADTQYF.

This rearrangement joins TRBV5-4 to TRBJ2-5, with 10 bases matching TRBD2. Near its end, the DNA agrees better with TRBJ2-7, so the J call may be wrong. Germline CDR1 and CDR2: SGHNT and YYREEE (reference sequence). The CDR3 spans 16 residues. The DNA of the CDR3 is TGTGCCAGCAGCGGGGAACCGGGACTAGCGAATTACGAGCAGTACTTC. Translating gives CASSGEPGLANYEQYF.

The rearrangement joins TRBV13 to TRBJ2-5; D may be TRBD2 (6 bases). Germline loops: CDR1 PRHDT, CDR2 FYEKMQ (reference sequence). Trimming took off 5 bases at V and 4 bases at J, with 17 bases between the two ends. The CDR3 runs to 15 residues. CDR3 bases: TGTGCCAGCAGCCCGCCCGGGGGTCTCCTAGAGACCCAGTACTTC. Its protein product is CASSPPGGLLETQYF.

This rearrangement joins TRBV13 to TRBJ2-7; 11 nucleotides agree with TRBD2. Germline V lookup: CDR1 PRHDT, CDR2 FYEKMQ (reference sequence). With 5 bases clipped from V and 4 bases from J, the junction kept 10 bases outside the gene matches. CDR3 length: 16 residues. The CDR3 loop is CASSDSLAGGHYEQYF. CDR3 DNA sequence: TGTGCCAGCAGCGACAGCCTAGCGGGGGGCCATTACGAGCAGTACTTC.

V gene TRBV2 combines with J gene TRBJ2-5; D remains ambiguous. The CDR3 spans 11 residues. Trimming took 7 bases from V and 4 from J, leaving 7 bases between them. Germline V gene data show CDR1 as SNHLY and CDR2 as FYNNEI. The CDR3 bases are TGTGCCAGCACCAGAGGAGAGACCCAGTACTTC. Translated, it gives CASTRGETQYF. The complete variable domain, with remaining parts taken from reference TRBV2 and TRBJ2-5, reads EPEVTQTPSHQVTQMGQEVILRCVPISNHLYFYWYRQILGQKVEFLVSFYNNEISEKSEIFDDQFSVERPDGSNFTLKIRSTKLEDSAMYFCASTRGETQYFGPGTRLLVL.

The V and J genes are TRBV5-1 and TRBJ2-5, with 7 bases matching TRBD1. This CDR3 has 16 amino acids. Germline trimming cut 0 bases from V and 5 bases from J; bases unmatched to any gene: 10. Germline loops: CDR1 SGHRS, CDR2 YFSETQ. CDR3 residues: CASSLAGTASSETQYF. CDR3 DNA: TGCGCCAGCAGCTTGGCGGGGACAGCGAGTTCGGAGACCCAGTACTTC.

V and J are TRBV6-6 and TRBJ2-4; TRBD1 matches 9 bases. With 6 bases clipped from V and 16 bases from J, the junction kept 13 bases outside the gene matches. The CDR3 has 13 amino acids. The germline V gene has CDR1 MNHNY and CDR2 SVGAGI (reference sequence). The CDR3 protein is CASSSDGTGRFYF. The CDR3 nucleotides read TGTGCCAGCAGCTCAGACGGGACAGGGCGTTTCTACTTC.

The chain uses TRBV28 and TRBJ1-1; D might be TRBD1 (5 bases). The CDR3 sequence is 14 residues long. Trimming stripped 6 bases from V and 5 bases from J, with 16 bases between. Per germline, CDR1 MDHEN and CDR2 SYDVKM. In nucleotides, the CDR3 is TGTGCCAGCAGACTAGGGAGGTGGGGGACTGAAGCTTTCTTT. This sequence encodes CASRLGRWGTEAFF.

This chain connects TRBV7-6 to TRBJ1-2, with D tentatively TRBD1 (5 bases). This CDR3 has 13 amino acids. Deletions cut 4 bases from V and 4 bases from J, with 10 bases between. Per germline, CDR1 SGHVS and CDR2 FNYEAQ. CDR3 loop: CASSSRDGYGYTF. The CDR3 bases are TGTGCCAGCAGCTCCAGGGATGGCTATGGCTACACCTTC. Combining the CDR3 with reference TRBV7-6 and TRBJ1-2 gives the whole variable domain GAGVSQSPRYKVTKRGQDVALRCDPISGHVSLYWYRQALGQGPEFLTYFNYEAQQDKSGLPNDRFSAERPEGSISTLTIQRTEQRDSAMYRCASSSRDGYGYTFGSGTRLTVV.

The chain carries TRBV2 and TRBJ1-1, with D possibly matching TRBD1 (5 bases). This CDR3 contains 15 residues. V was clipped by 6 bases and J by 0 bases, with 14 bases between them. CDR1 SNHLY and CDR2 FYNNEI come from the germline V gene. In DNA form, the CDR3 reads TGTGCCAGCAGAATTGACAGCCTAATGAACACTGAAGCTTTCTTT. Amino acid sequence: CASRIDSLMNTEAFF.

The V call is TRBV2, the J call TRBJ1-4; no clear D. The V gene lost 6 bases and the J gene lost 7 bases, with 9 bases spanning the gap. The germline gives CDR1 SNHLY, CDR2 FYNNEI. The CDR3 covers 12 residues. The CDR3 bases are TGTGCCAGCAGCTCTAATCGTGAAAAACTGTTTTTT. It specifies CASSSNREKLFF. The complete variable domain, with remaining parts taken from reference TRBV2 and TRBJ1-4, reads EPEVTQTPSHQVTQMGQEVILRCVPISNHLYFYWYRQILGQKVEFLVSFYNNEISEKSEIFDDQFSVERPDGSNFTLKIRSTKLEDSAMYFCASSSNREKLFFGSGTQLSVL.

This chain joins TRBV6-4 and TRBJ1-3; TRBD1 matches at 7 bases. The V and J ends lost 8 bases and 4 bases, in that order; junction bases with no gene match: 11. CDR3 size: 15 residues. Germline V gives CDR1 MRHNA, CDR2 SNTAGT. The CDR3 DNA sequence: TGTGCCAGCGGCCATCTCAGGGGGAGAGGAAACACCATATATTTT. Protein product: CASGHLRGRGNTIYF.

This chain connects TRBV7-3 to TRBJ1-1; tentative D call: TRBD1 (5 bases). Between the trimmed V and J ends, which lost 1 base and 4 bases, there was a span of 10 bases. Per germline, CDR1 SGHTA and CDR2 FQGTGA. The CDR3 is 14 residues long. DNA for the CDR3: TGTGCCAGCAGCTTAAGGTCAGGGTTCACTGAAGCTTTCTTT. As protein: CASSLRSGFTEAFF.

The chain carries TRBV14 and TRBJ2-7; D is ambiguous. V was pared by 3 bases and J by 3 bases, with 6 bases between. This CDR3 is 12 amino acids long. From germline, CDR1 is SGHDN and CDR2 FVKESK. The CDR3 DNA sequence: TGTGCCAGCAGCCATAGTTACTACGAGCAGTACTTC. This gives the protein CASSHSYYEQYF.

The genes are TRBV4-2 and TRBJ2-1; 7 nucleotides agree with TRBD1. V was pared by 5 bases and J by 5 bases, with 6 bases of the junction left unmatched. The length of the CDR3 is 14 residues. Germline V gene sequence: CDR1 LGHNA, CDR2 YNFKEQ. The CDR3 sequence: CASSKTGLDNEQFF. In DNA form, the CDR3 reads TGTGCCAGCAGCAAGACAGGGCTGGACAATGAGCAGTTCTTC.

This chain connects TRBV5-4 to TRBJ2-5; tentative D call: TRBD2 (6 bases). The CDR3 extends over 16 amino acids. Deletions cut 3 bases from V and 5 bases from J, with 20 bases between. The germline gives CDR1 SGHNT, CDR2 YYREEE (reference sequence). The CDR3 nucleotides are TGTGCCAGCAGCTCGGGCTCAGGCGGGGATGGGGAGACCCAGTACTTC. This sequence encodes CASSSGSGGDGETQYF.